Listed below are T cell receptor beta chains from one sample, sequenced in a study of T cells after posttransplantation cyclophosphamide. This table comes from immunoSEQ multiplex PCR, and its TCRdb copy is limited to in-frame clones, with some not included. The sample yields roughly 7,400 clones, without any singletons. Sequenced material: PBMCs, taken after allogeneic stem cell transplant with posttransplant cyclophosphamide. The receptors were sampled from a female patient aged 50 to 60 who received an allogeneic stem cell transplant from a related donor, was CMV-positive, and had no GVHD. Some T cells may be supplied by the graft donor. CDR3s include the opening cysteine and the closing phenylalanine or tryptophan. Each record gives: J gene, D gene, V gene, clone size, CDR3 DNA, CDR3 protein. The D gene is left open where the match is weak. Where a row states a size, it is once, few, many or the class of an expanded clone; other rows omit it.

J gene: TRBJ1-4; D gene: NA; V gene: TRBV25-1; clone size: many; CDR3 DNA: TGTGCCAGCAGTGAATTTCCGGGGGGCACGGCTGCTAATGAAAAACTGTTTTTT; CDR3 protein: CASSEFPGGTAANEKLFF
J gene: TRBJ2-3; D gene: TRBD2; V gene: TRBV28; clone size: many; CDR3 DNA: TGTGCCAGCAGGCTTCTAGCGGGTCGCACTAGCACAGATACGCAGTATTTT; CDR3 protein: CASRLLAGRTSTDTQYF
J gene: TRBJ1-3; D gene: NA; V gene: TRBV6-5; clone size: many; CDR3 DNA: TGTGCCAGCAGTTGCCCTTCAACTCCGAGAAACACCATATATTTT; CDR3 protein: CASSCPSTPRNTIYF
J gene: TRBJ1-1; D gene: NA; V gene: TRBV11-2; clone size: many; CDR3 DNA: TGTGCCAGCAGTACCGATGACGGTCCCGGGGCTTTCTTT; CDR3 protein: CASSTDDGPGAFF
J gene: TRBJ1-3; D gene: NA; V gene: TRBV9; clone size: many; CDR3 DNA: TGTGCCAGCAGCGTAGGCGGCAGCTCTGGAAACACCATATATTTT; CDR3 protein: CASSVGGSSGNTIYF
J gene: TRBJ1-3; D gene: NA; V gene: TRBV28; clone size: many; CDR3 DNA: TGTGCCAGCAGTTTAGGTGCAGGCTCTGGAAACACCATATATTTT; CDR3 protein: CASSLGAGSGNTIYF
J gene: TRBJ2-4; D gene: TRBD1; V gene: TRBV2; clone size: many; CDR3 DNA: TGTGCCAGCAGTGGGGACAGGCAAAACATTCAGTACTTC; CDR3 protein: CASSGDRQNIQYF
J gene: TRBJ2-6; D gene: NA; V gene: TRBV5-5; clone size: many; CDR3 DNA: TGTGCCAGCAGCTCGACCGGCGGGGCTGGGGCCAACGTCCTGACTTTC; CDR3 protein: CASSSTGGAGANVLTF
J gene: TRBJ1-2; D gene: NA; V gene: TRBV5-4; clone size: many; CDR3 DNA: TGTGCCAGCAGCGGGGGGGCCTCCTATATCTATGGCTACACCTTC; CDR3 protein: CASSGGASYIYGYTF
J gene: TRBJ2-3; D gene: TRBD2; V gene: TRBV24-1; clone size: few; CDR3 DNA: TGTGCAGTCGGGGGACAGACGAGGTTTCAGCCGGGACTAGCCACAGATACGCAGTATTTT; CDR3 protein: CAVGGQTRFQPGLATDTQYF
J gene: TRBJ1-4; D gene: NA; V gene: TRBV7-3; clone size: many; CDR3 DNA: TGTGCCAGCAGCTTATTCCCTTCTGAAAAACTGTTTTTT; CDR3 protein: CASSLFPSEKLFF
J gene: TRBJ2-1; D gene: NA; V gene: TRBV7-2; clone size: many; CDR3 DNA: TGTGCCAGCAGCTTTTCGGGCGGGTCGGGCTACAATGAGCAGTTCTTC; CDR3 protein: CASSFSGGSGYNEQFF
J gene: TRBJ2-1; D gene: NA; V gene: TRBV7-9; clone size: medium-sized; CDR3 DNA: TGTGCCAGCAGTTGGGCAGCCACCTACAATGAGCAGTTCTTC; CDR3 protein: CASSWAATYNEQFF
J gene: TRBJ2-2; D gene: NA; V gene: TRBV18; clone size: many; CDR3 DNA: TGTGCCAGCTCACCAACGAAATACAGCGGGGAGCTGTTTTTT; CDR3 protein: CASSPTKYSGELFF
J gene: TRBJ2-5; D gene: NA; V gene: TRBV4-2; clone size: many; CDR3 DNA: TGTGCCAGCAGCCCCCGAATCCCTAGTTTCTTGGAGACCCAGTACTTC; CDR3 protein: CASSPRIPSFLETQYF
J gene: TRBJ1-3; D gene: TRBD1; V gene: TRBV9; clone size: many; CDR3 DNA: TGTGCCAGCAGCGTCGGGACAGACCAGAACTCTGGAAACACCATATATTTT; CDR3 protein: CASSVGTDQNSGNTIYF
J gene: TRBJ1-1; D gene: NA; V gene: TRBV19; clone size: many; CDR3 DNA: TGTGCCAGTAGTAACCACCCCTCTCGGGTCGGGGGGGCGAGAGCTGAAGCTTTCTTT; CDR3 protein: CASSNHPSRVGGARAEAFF
J gene: TRBJ1-1; D gene: NA; V gene: TRBV2; clone size: many; CDR3 DNA: TGTGCCAGCAGCCCTATCGGCACTGAAGCTTTCTTT; CDR3 protein: CASSPIGTEAFF
J gene: TRBJ2-5; D gene: NA; V gene: TRBV19; clone size: many; CDR3 DNA: TGTGCCAGTAGTACCAGTCCTCCAGAGACCCAGTACTTC; CDR3 protein: CASSTSPPETQYF
J gene: TRBJ2-1; D gene: TRBD1; V gene: TRBV7-3; clone size: many; CDR3 DNA: TGTGCCAGCACCTTACAGGGGCAAAGGGAGAAAAATGAGCAGTTCTTC; CDR3 protein: CASTLQGQREKNEQFF
J gene: TRBJ1-5; D gene: NA; V gene: TRBV5-6; clone size: many; CDR3 DNA: TGTGCCAGCAGTGGCAGTCCCAATCAGCCCCAGCATTTT; CDR3 protein: CASSGSPNQPQHF
J gene: TRBJ2-1; D gene: TRBD1; V gene: TRBV7-9; clone size: medium-sized; CDR3 DNA: TGTGCCAGCAGCCCGAGGGACAGTTACAATGAGCAGTTCTTC; CDR3 protein: CASSPRDSYNEQFF
J gene: TRBJ2-5; D gene: NA; V gene: TRBV14; clone size: many; CDR3 DNA: TGTGCCAGCAGCCATACAGGGATCGGGACCCAGTACTTC; CDR3 protein: CASSHTGIGTQYF
J gene: TRBJ2-1; D gene: NA; V gene: TRBV27; clone size: many; CDR3 DNA: TGTGCCAGCAGTGCGCAGGGGAACAATGAGCAGTTCTTC; CDR3 protein: CASSAQGNNEQFF
J gene: TRBJ2-7; D gene: NA; V gene: TRBV7-9; clone size: many; CDR3 DNA: TGTGCCAGCAGCTTAATAGTTTCTTGGGCTCTGAGCTCCTACGAGCAGTACTTC; CDR3 protein: CASSLIVSWALSSYEQYF
J gene: TRBJ2-1; D gene: TRBD2; V gene: TRBV7-9; clone size: many; CDR3 DNA: TGTGCCAGCAGCTCGGGGACTAACTACAATGAGCAGTTCTTC; CDR3 protein: CASSSGTNYNEQFF
J gene: TRBJ1-5; D gene: NA; V gene: TRBV27; clone size: many; CDR3 DNA: TGTGCCAGCAGCCTGACGGGACTCCTTGTGAGTTGGGCCCAGCATTTT; CDR3 protein: CASSLTGLLVSWAQHF
J gene: TRBJ2-3; D gene: NA; V gene: TRBV7-9; clone size: many; CDR3 DNA: TGTGCCAGCAGACTCACAGATACGCAGTATTTT; CDR3 protein: CASRLTDTQYF
J gene: TRBJ2-2; D gene: NA; V gene: TRBV5-1; clone size: many; CDR3 DNA: TGCGCCAGCAGCGAGGACTTCACCGGGGAGCTGTTTTTT; CDR3 protein: CASSEDFTGELFF
J gene: TRBJ1-4; D gene: TRBD1; V gene: TRBV27; clone size: many; CDR3 DNA: TGTGCCAGCAGAAACAGGGGGCTGATTGAAAAACTGTTTTTT; CDR3 protein: CASRNRGLIEKLFF
J gene: TRBJ1-5; D gene: TRBD1; V gene: TRBV6-5; clone size: many; CDR3 DNA: TGTGCCAGCAGTTCGACGGGACAGGGGAATCAGCCCCAGCATTTT; CDR3 protein: CASSSTGQGNQPQHF
J gene: TRBJ1-2; D gene: NA; V gene: TRBV13; clone size: many; CDR3 DNA: TGTGCCAGCAGCTTCCGGGGGTTGCGAGTTGGCTACACCTTC; CDR3 protein: CASSFRGLRVGYTF
J gene: TRBJ1-4; D gene: TRBD1; V gene: TRBV6-1; clone size: many; CDR3 DNA: TGTGCCAGCGCTAGGACAGGGGATGAAAAACTGTTTTTT; CDR3 protein: CASARTGDEKLFF
J gene: TRBJ2-1; D gene: TRBD2; V gene: TRBV12-3/TRBV12-4; clone size: many; CDR3 DNA: TGTGCCAGCACCTCTAGCGGATTTTACAATGAGCAGTTCTTC; CDR3 protein: CASTSSGFYNEQFF
J gene: TRBJ2-3; D gene: TRBD1; V gene: TRBV2; clone size: medium-sized; CDR3 DNA: TGTGCCAGCAGGACTGGGACAGGTGCAAATACGCAGTATTTT; CDR3 protein: CASRTGTGANTQYF
J gene: TRBJ1-5; D gene: NA; V gene: TRBV28; clone size: many; CDR3 DNA: TGTGCCAGCAGTCTGGGGGGGCCAAATCAGCCCCAGCATTTT; CDR3 protein: CASSLGGPNQPQHF
J gene: TRBJ2-1; D gene: NA; V gene: TRBV27; clone size: many; CDR3 DNA: TGTGCCAGCAGTTTCGAGGGTTCAATCCCCTACAATGAGCAGTTCTTC; CDR3 protein: CASSFEGSIPYNEQFF
J gene: TRBJ1-1; D gene: TRBD1; V gene: TRBV9; clone size: many; CDR3 DNA: TGTGCCAGCAGCGCCCGACAGGGGGCGGTCACTGAAGCTTTCTTT; CDR3 protein: CASSARQGAVTEAFF
J gene: TRBJ2-5; D gene: NA; V gene: TRBV9; clone size: few; CDR3 DNA: TGTGCCAGCAGCCCGTCGGGGGTAGGGACCCAGTACTTC; CDR3 protein: CASSPSGVGTQYF
J gene: TRBJ2-2; D gene: NA; V gene: TRBV11-2; clone size: many; CDR3 DNA: TGTGCCAGCAGCTTAGGGGCTTTGGCCGGGGAGCTGTTTTTT; CDR3 protein: CASSLGALAGELFF
J gene: TRBJ1-4; D gene: TRBD1; V gene: TRBV7-9; clone size: large; CDR3 DNA: TGTGCCAGCAGCGACCGGGACAGTGAAAAACTGTTTTTT; CDR3 protein: CASSDRDSEKLFF
J gene: TRBJ1-1; D gene: NA; V gene: TRBV5-5; clone size: NA; CDR3 DNA: TGTGCCAGCAGGCCCAGGGGAAACACTGAAGCTTTCTTT; CDR3 protein: CASRPRGNTEAFF
J gene: TRBJ1-1; D gene: NA; V gene: TRBV12-3/TRBV12-4; clone size: many; CDR3 DNA: TGTGCCAGCAGTTTAGTGCGGGGCACTGAAGCTTTCTTT; CDR3 protein: CASSLVRGTEAFF
J gene: TRBJ2-3; D gene: TRBD2; V gene: TRBV19; clone size: many; CDR3 DNA: TGTGCCAGTAGTGTCCTAGCGGGACTCCCCCGCGCTACAGATACGCAGTATTTT; CDR3 protein: CASSVLAGLPRATDTQYF
J gene: TRBJ1-1; D gene: NA; V gene: TRBV6-1; clone size: many; CDR3 DNA: TGTGCCAGCAGTCACAGGGAGAACACTGAAGCTTTCTTT; CDR3 protein: CASSHRENTEAFF
J gene: TRBJ2-5; D gene: TRBD2; V gene: TRBV28; clone size: many; CDR3 DNA: TGTGCCAGCAGTTCCCCCAGCGGGAGGTTGGAGACCCAGTACTTC; CDR3 protein: CASSSPSGRLETQYF
J gene: TRBJ2-3; D gene: NA; V gene: TRBV27; clone size: many; CDR3 DNA: TGTGCCAGCTCCTCAGCAGATACGCAGTATTTT; CDR3 protein: CASSSADTQYF
J gene: TRBJ2-2; D gene: NA; V gene: TRBV7-2; clone size: many; CDR3 DNA: TGTGCCAGCAGCTTCCGGACAGCAGGCTCCACCGGGGAGCTGTTTTTT; CDR3 protein: CASSFRTAGSTGELFF
J gene: TRBJ1-2; D gene: NA; V gene: TRBV5-1; clone size: many; CDR3 DNA: TGCGCCAGCAGCTTGGACAGCCCTAACTATGGCTACACCTTC; CDR3 protein: CASSLDSPNYGYTF
J gene: TRBJ1-1; D gene: NA; V gene: TRBV5-1; clone size: many; CDR3 DNA: TGCGCCAGCAGAGGCCTTTATGGCACTGAAGCTTTCTTT; CDR3 protein: CASRGLYGTEAFF
J gene: TRBJ1-1; D gene: NA; V gene: TRBV7-6; clone size: many; CDR3 DNA: TGTGCCAGCAGCGGCGGACAGAACACTGAAGCTTTCTTT; CDR3 protein: CASSGGQNTEAFF
J gene: TRBJ2-4; D gene: NA; V gene: TRBV15; clone size: many; CDR3 DNA: TGTGCCACCAGCAGAGATAGGGCATTAGTTCACATTCAGTACTTC; CDR3 protein: CATSRDRALVHIQYF
J gene: TRBJ2-3; D gene: TRBD2; V gene: TRBV5-1; clone size: many; CDR3 DNA: TGCGCCAGCAGCTCCTTGACTAGCGGGAGGGCCGCAGATACGCAGTATTTT; CDR3 protein: CASSSLTSGRAADTQYF
J gene: TRBJ2-1; D gene: NA; V gene: TRBV4-1; clone size: many; CDR3 DNA: TGCGCCAGCAGCCAAGAGGCTTCCGGGTTTCCCTGGCAGTTCTTC; CDR3 protein: CASSQEASGFPWQFF
J gene: TRBJ2-2; D gene: NA; V gene: TRBV6-1; clone size: many; CDR3 DNA: TGTGCCAGCAGTGCCTCGACTGGCGCGAACACCGGGGAGCTGTTTTTT; CDR3 protein: CASSASTGANTGELFF